Included here is one TCR beta chain sequence, with context. Its antigen is as yet unknown. The data were produced by immunoSEQ multiplex PCR, yet TCRdb's version contains in-frame clones alone and is incomplete. The table shows 150,000 to 200,000 clones, with 70% to 90% occurring only once. This record comes from a study of lymphopenia after photon versus proton radiotherapy. Findings and limits, study-wide: Survival link was tested only in deceased patients; proton benefit remains a possibility. Photon-treated patients lost naive T cells and TCR diversity; proton-treated stayed stable. Oligoclonal CD8+ Temra expansion after nadir drove photon patients' diversity drop.

This CDR3 has 13 residues. CDR1 MNHEY and CDR2 SVGAGI come from the germline V gene. V shed 7 bases and J shed 9 bases, with 16 bases lying between them. The rearrangement joins TRBV6-5 to TRBJ2-1, with a possible D match to TRBD2 (6 bases). The input for sequencing was peripheral blood, taken from a patient treated with photon-based radiotherapy. The sequence was collected from a man in his forties or fifties with gastric cancer. The CDR3 spells CASIFTLGGEQFF. The CDR3 region has the DNA TGTGCCAGCATATTTACGTTGGGGGGTGAGCAGTTCTTC.